This is a list of T cell receptor beta chains from one sample in a study of identical twins. Using its own MiXCR run on the 5' RACE reads, TCRdb lists one record per CDR3 protein. Here the sample spans 700,000 or so distinct CDR3 sequences, 8.6% being singletons. The sample was also linked to a second study, of yellow fever vaccine responses in identical twins.

The sample was PBMCs. The receptor set was obtained from a woman aged 18-35 years in good health. The CDR3 runs from the conserved cysteine through the conserved F or W. A D gene is named only where the DNA matches it firmly. The size entry is marked missing in some rows and otherwise reads once, few, many or a size class.

J: TRBJ2-3; V: TRBV5-1; size: NA; D: NA; DNA: TGCGCCAGCAGACCCCAGACAGATACGCAGTATTTT; CDR3: CASRPQTDTQYF
J: TRBJ2-7; V: TRBV7-8; size: many; D: TRBD1; DNA: TGTGCCAGCAGCAGTGGACAGGGTCCTTCCTACGAGCAGTACTTC; CDR3: CASSSGQGPSYEQYF
J: TRBJ2-7; V: TRBV24-1; size: many; D: TRBD2; DNA: TGTGCCACAGAGAAACGGAGCGGGAGGACCTACGAGCAGTACTTC; CDR3: CATEKRSGRTYEQYF
J: TRBJ2-1; V: TRBV29-1; size: NA; D: TRBD2; DNA: TGCAGCGTTGAAGATCATCCTAGCGGCTCCTACAATGAGCAGTTCTTC; CDR3: CSVEDHPSGSYNEQFF
J: TRBJ2-2; V: TRBV6-5; size: NA; D: NA; DNA: TGTGCCAGCAGTTACTCGGTTGGACAGAGTTACACCGGGGAGCTGTTTTTT; CDR3: CASSYSVGQSYTGELFF
J: TRBJ2-1; V: TRBV4-2; size: NA; D: NA; DNA: TGTGCCAGCAGCCTCTGGTCGGGGAGCTCCTACAATGAGCAGTTCTTC; CDR3: CASSLWSGSSYNEQFF
J: TRBJ2-7; V: TRBV28; size: many; D: NA; DNA: TGTGCCAGCACCGATCCAAGTGCAGGCCTCTCCTACGAGCAGTACTTC; CDR3: CASTDPSAGLSYEQYF
J: TRBJ2-7; V: TRBV11-2; size: many; D: NA; DNA: TGTGCCAGCAGCTTAGATCCGATGAGCTCCTACGAGCAGTACTTC; CDR3: CASSLDPMSSYEQYF
J: TRBJ2-5; V: TRBV24-1; size: few; D: TRBD2; DNA: TGTGCCACCAGTGATGGGGGACTAGCGGGACAAGAGACCCAGTACTTC; CDR3: CATSDGGLAGQETQYF
J: TRBJ2-7; V: TRBV25-1; size: many; D: NA; DNA: TGTGCCAGCAAGGGGTCCCCCTACGAGCAGTACTTC; CDR3: CASKGSPYEQYF
J: TRBJ2-7; V: TRBV5-1; size: few; D: NA; DNA: TGCGCCAGCAGCTTGTGGGGACCGGGCGAGCAGTACTTC; CDR3: CASSLWGPGEQYF
J: TRBJ1-5; V: TRBV27; size: few; D: NA; DNA: TGTGCCAGCAGTAAGATTGACAGCAATCAGCCCCAGCATTTT; CDR3: CASSKIDSNQPQHF
J: TRBJ2-5; V: TRBV18; size: NA; D: TRBD1; DNA: TGTGCCAGCTCACCTTGGGGACAGGAAGAGACCCAGTACTTC; CDR3: CASSPWGQEETQYF
J: TRBJ2-3; V: TRBV20-1; size: NA; D: TRBD2; DNA: TGCAGTGCCCCAGTCATAGCGGGGGGGAACACAGATACGCAGTATTTT; CDR3: CSAPVIAGGNTDTQYF
J: TRBJ2-7; V: TRBV7-8; size: many; D: NA; DNA: TGTGCCAGCAGCTTAGCGAAGGGGGTCTACGAGCAGTACTTC; CDR3: CASSLAKGVYEQYF
J: TRBJ2-2; V: TRBV30; size: NA; D: TRBD1; DNA: TGTGCCTGGAGTGTAAGACAGGGCAGCGGGGAGCTGTTTTTT; CDR3: CAWSVRQGSGELFF
J: TRBJ1-1; V: TRBV28; size: NA; D: TRBD1; DNA: TGTGCCAGCAGCCCTCCCACAGGGGTACACACTGAAGCTTTCTTT; CDR3: CASSPPTGVHTEAFF
J: TRBJ2-1; V: TRBV7-7; size: NA; D: NA; DNA: TGTGCTAGCAGCTTGGGAAGCGGCACCTCCTACAATGAGCAGTTCTTC; CDR3: CASSLGSGTSYNEQFF
J: TRBJ2-3; V: TRBV20-1; size: few; D: TRBD2; DNA: TGCAGTGCTAGCGGGAGGGACCTGTGGGCAGATACGCAGTATTTT; CDR3: CSASGRDLWADTQYF
J: TRBJ2-1; V: TRBV6-2/TRBV6-3; size: few; D: TRBD1; DNA: TGTGCCAGCAGTTACTCCGGACAGGGGGCGCAGTTCTTC; CDR3: CASSYSGQGAQFF
J: TRBJ2-7; V: TRBV27; size: NA; D: TRBD1; DNA: TGTGCCAGCAGGAAAATACCGGGACAGGGTAAAGACGAGCAGTACTTC; CDR3: CASRKIPGQGKDEQYF
J: TRBJ2-2; V: TRBV29-1; size: few; D: NA; DNA: TGCAGCGTTGGAGGGGTCTCGAACACCGGGGAGCTGTTTTTT; CDR3: CSVGGVSNTGELFF